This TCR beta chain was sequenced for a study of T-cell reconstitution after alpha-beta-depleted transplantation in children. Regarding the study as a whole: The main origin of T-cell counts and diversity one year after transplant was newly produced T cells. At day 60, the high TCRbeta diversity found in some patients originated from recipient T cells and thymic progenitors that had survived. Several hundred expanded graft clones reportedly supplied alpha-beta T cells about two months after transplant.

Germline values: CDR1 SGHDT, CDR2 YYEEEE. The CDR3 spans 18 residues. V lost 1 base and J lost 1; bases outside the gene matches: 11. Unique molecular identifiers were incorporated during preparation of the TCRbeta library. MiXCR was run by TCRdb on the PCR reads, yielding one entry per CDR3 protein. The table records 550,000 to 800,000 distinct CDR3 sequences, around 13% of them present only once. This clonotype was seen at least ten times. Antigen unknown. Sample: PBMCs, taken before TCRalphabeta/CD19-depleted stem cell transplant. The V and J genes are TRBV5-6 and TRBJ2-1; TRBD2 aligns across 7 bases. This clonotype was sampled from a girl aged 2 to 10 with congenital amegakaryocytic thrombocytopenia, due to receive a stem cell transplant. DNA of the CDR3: TGTGCCAGCAGCTTGTTGGGTGGCGGGAGTTCGTCCTACAATGAGCAGTTCTTC. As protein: CASSLLGGGSSSYNEQFF.